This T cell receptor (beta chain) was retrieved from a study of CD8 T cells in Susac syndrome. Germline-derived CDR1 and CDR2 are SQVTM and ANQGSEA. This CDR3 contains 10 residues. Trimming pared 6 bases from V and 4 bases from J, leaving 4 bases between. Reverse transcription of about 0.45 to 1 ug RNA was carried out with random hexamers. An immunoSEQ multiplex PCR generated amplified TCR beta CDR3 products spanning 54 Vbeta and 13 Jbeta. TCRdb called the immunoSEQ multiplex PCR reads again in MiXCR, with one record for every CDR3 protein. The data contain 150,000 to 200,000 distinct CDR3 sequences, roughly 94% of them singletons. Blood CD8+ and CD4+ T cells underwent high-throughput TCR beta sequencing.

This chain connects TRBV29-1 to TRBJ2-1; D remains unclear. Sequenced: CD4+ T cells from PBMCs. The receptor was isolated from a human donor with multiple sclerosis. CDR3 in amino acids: CSVTYNEQFF. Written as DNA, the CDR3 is TGCAGCGTGACTTACAATGAGCAGTTCTTC.